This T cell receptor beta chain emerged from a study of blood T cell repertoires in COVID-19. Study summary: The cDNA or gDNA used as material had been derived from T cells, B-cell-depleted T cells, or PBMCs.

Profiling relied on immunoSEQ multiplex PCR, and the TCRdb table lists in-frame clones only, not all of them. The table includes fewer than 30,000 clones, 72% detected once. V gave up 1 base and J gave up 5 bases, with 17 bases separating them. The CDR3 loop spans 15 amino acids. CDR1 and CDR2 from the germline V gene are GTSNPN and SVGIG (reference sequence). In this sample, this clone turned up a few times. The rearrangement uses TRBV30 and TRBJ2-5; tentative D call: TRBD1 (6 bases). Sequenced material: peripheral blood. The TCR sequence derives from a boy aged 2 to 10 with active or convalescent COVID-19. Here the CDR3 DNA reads TGTGCCTGGAGTGCCGGCAGGGGTGTTTTTGAGACCCAGTACTTC. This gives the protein CAWSAGRGVFETQYF.